A selection of T cell receptor beta chains follows, all from one sample in a study of blood T cell repertoires in COVID-19. The assay was immunoSEQ multiplex PCR, and TCRdb's table has in-frame clones only and misses some. The sample lists a few hundred thousand clones, roughly 90% seen once, with 1.9% in the top ten. Specimen: PBMCs or T cells enriched from blood (not recorded which). The receptors derive from a woman in her sixties or seventies who had recovered from COVID-19. CDR3s include the opening cysteine and the closing phenylalanine or tryptophan. Fields, in order: V gene, clone size, J gene, D gene, CDR3 DNA, CDR3 protein. D genes are given only for firm matches. Clone size appears in some rows only: once, few, many, or a class for an expanded clone.

v_call: TRBV7-9; clone_size: NA; j_call: TRBJ2-2; d_call: TRBD2; cdr3_nt: TGTGCCAGCAGCTGGATGTGGACTAGCGGGATGGCCGGGGAGCTGTTTTTT; cdr3_aa: CASSWMWTSGMAGELFF
v_call: TRBV29-1; clone_size: NA; j_call: TRBJ1-2; d_call: NA; cdr3_nt: TGCAGCGTTCCTGTAGCAGGGGCCCCAATCTATGGCTACACCTTC; cdr3_aa: CSVPVAGAPIYGYTF
v_call: TRBV18; clone_size: NA; j_call: TRBJ2-1; d_call: NA; cdr3_nt: TGTGCCAGCTCACCACCGAAAGGGAGTCAGTTCTTC; cdr3_aa: CASSPPKGSQFF
v_call: TRBV5-1; clone_size: once; j_call: TRBJ1-5; d_call: NA; cdr3_nt: TGCGCCAGCAGCCGGACCTCAGGGGAAAATCAGCCCCAGCATTTT; cdr3_aa: CASSRTSGENQPQHF
v_call: TRBV18; clone_size: NA; j_call: TRBJ2-7; d_call: NA; cdr3_nt: TGTGCCAGCTCACTACAGGGCCCCTCCTACGAGCAGTACTTC; cdr3_aa: CASSLQGPSYEQYF
v_call: TRBV7-3; clone_size: NA; j_call: TRBJ2-3; d_call: NA; cdr3_nt: TGTGCCAGCAGCCCCTTGGCGGCCCACACAGATACGCAGTATTTT; cdr3_aa: CASSPLAAHTDTQYF
v_call: TRBV11-1; clone_size: NA; j_call: TRBJ2-1; d_call: TRBD2; cdr3_nt: TGTGCCAGCAGCTATACTAGCGGGGGGCCCAATGAGCAGTTCTTC; cdr3_aa: CASSYTSGGPNEQFF
v_call: TRBV28; clone_size: NA; j_call: TRBJ1-1; d_call: NA; cdr3_nt: TGTGCCAGCAGTTTTTCGGGGGAAGCTTTCTTT; cdr3_aa: CASSFSGEAFF
v_call: TRBV9; clone_size: NA; j_call: TRBJ2-4; d_call: TRBD1; cdr3_nt: TGTGCCAGCAGCATTGGACAGGGAAAAAACATTCAGTACTTC; cdr3_aa: CASSIGQGKNIQYF
v_call: TRBV28; clone_size: NA; j_call: TRBJ2-7; d_call: NA; cdr3_nt: TGTGCCAGCAGTTTAGCGACAGTGGGGTACGAGCAGTACTTC; cdr3_aa: CASSLATVGYEQYF
v_call: TRBV24-1; clone_size: NA; j_call: TRBJ2-3; d_call: NA; cdr3_nt: TGTGCCACCAGTGATTCGCTTAGATTTGCGCAGTATTTT; cdr3_aa: CATSDSLRFAQYF
v_call: TRBV5-4; clone_size: NA; j_call: TRBJ2-2; d_call: TRBD2; cdr3_nt: TGTGCCAGCAACCTCGCGCTAGCGGGTAGCGGGGAGCTGTTTTTT; cdr3_aa: CASNLALAGSGELFF
v_call: TRBV5-4; clone_size: NA; j_call: TRBJ2-2; d_call: NA; cdr3_nt: TGTGCCAGCAGCGACAACGGGGGTCGAGGCACCGGGGAGCTGTTTTTT; cdr3_aa: CASSDNGGRGTGELFF
v_call: TRBV5-6; clone_size: NA; j_call: TRBJ2-2; d_call: TRBD2; cdr3_nt: TGTGCCAGCAGCCTCGGGACTACTTACACCGGGGAGCTGTTTTTT; cdr3_aa: CASSLGTTYTGELFF
v_call: TRBV9; clone_size: many; j_call: TRBJ2-2; d_call: TRBD2; cdr3_nt: TGTGCCAGCAGCGCGCGGGAGGGCCCAGACACCGGGGAGCTGTTTTTT; cdr3_aa: CASSAREGPDTGELFF
v_call: TRBV7-8; clone_size: once; j_call: TRBJ2-3; d_call: TRBD2; cdr3_nt: TGTGCCAGCAGCCGGACTAGCGGGGTTGGTGATACGCAGTATTTT; cdr3_aa: CASSRTSGVGDTQYF
v_call: TRBV3-1/TRBV3-2; clone_size: once; j_call: TRBJ1-5; d_call: NA; cdr3_nt: TGTGCCAGCAGCCAAGGGGGGGGTAGCAATCAGCCCCAGCATTTT; cdr3_aa: CASSQGGGSNQPQHF
v_call: TRBV9; clone_size: NA; j_call: TRBJ2-1; d_call: TRBD2; cdr3_nt: TGTGCCAGCAGGGCTAGCGGGGGGCCCTACAATGAGCAGTTCTTC; cdr3_aa: CASRASGGPYNEQFF
v_call: TRBV5-1; clone_size: NA; j_call: TRBJ2-3; d_call: NA; cdr3_nt: TGCGCCAGCAGCATGACTAGTAAGACAGATACGCAGTATTTT; cdr3_aa: CASSMTSKTDTQYF
v_call: TRBV5-1; clone_size: NA; j_call: TRBJ2-2; d_call: NA; cdr3_nt: TGCGCCAGCAGCTTGGTTCGAGTGCGCACCGGGGAGCTGTTTTTT; cdr3_aa: CASSLVRVRTGELFF
v_call: TRBV12-3/TRBV12-4; clone_size: once; j_call: TRBJ2-1; d_call: NA; cdr3_nt: TGTGCCAGCAGTTTAGCGGGACAAAGTAGGTTCTTC; cdr3_aa: CASSLAGQSRFF
v_call: TRBV5-4; clone_size: NA; j_call: TRBJ2-7; d_call: NA; cdr3_nt: TGTGCCAGCAGCCGTACAGAAAACTACGAGCAGTACTTC; cdr3_aa: CASSRTENYEQYF
v_call: TRBV28; clone_size: NA; j_call: TRBJ1-6; d_call: NA; cdr3_nt: TGTGCCAGCAGTTTAGGCGGGAATAATTCACCCCTCCACTTT; cdr3_aa: CASSLGGNNSPLHF
v_call: TRBV3-1/TRBV3-2; clone_size: NA; j_call: TRBJ2-5; d_call: NA; cdr3_nt: TGTGCCAGCAGCCTACAGAGACAAATCCAAGAGACCCAGTACTTC; cdr3_aa: CASSLQRQIQETQYF